This T cell receptor (beta chain) was documented in a study of T cells after yellow fever vaccination. Each CDR3 protein gets one entry after TCRdb re-called the 5' RACE reads with MiXCR. The sample shows hundreds of thousands of distinct CDR3 sequences, about 12% of them seen only once. This clonotype turned up a few times. The germline V gene has CDR1 KGHSH and CDR2 LQKENI. This CDR3 spans 15 amino acids. V was clipped by 2 bases and J by 7 bases; unmatched bases: 4. This rearrangement joins TRBV18 to TRBJ2-1; 11 positions match TRBD1. The sequence was collected from a man younger than 40 who received the YFV17D yellow fever vaccine. The sequencing here drew on PBMCs, taken on the day of the yellow fever booster vaccination. The chain's CDR3 is CASSPNRDRGNEQFF. CDR3 coding DNA: TGTGCCAGCTCACCAAACCGGGACAGGGGGAATGAGCAGTTCTTC.